The next 17 T cell receptor beta chains were all read from a single sample in a study of beta chain features in type 1 diabetes. These receptors have no identified antigens. The whole isolated RNA underwent reverse transcription, so sequencing captured expressed TCRB transcripts. The assay was immunoSEQ multiplex PCR, and TCRdb's table has in-frame clones only and misses some. The sample lists 150,000 to 200,000 clones; 8% to 8.5% were seen once. Study results and caveats: In all four CD4+ subsets, TCRB CDR3 length was significantly, moderately reduced in type 1 diabetes.

The sample was central memory CD4+ T cells from blood. All receptors come from a woman under 30 with type 1 diabetes.

This clone was counted a few times. The V and J genes are TRBV6-6 and TRBJ2-2, with 8 bases that match TRBD2. The trim removed 6 bases at V and 5 bases at J, leaving 5 bases unmatched. Germline-derived CDR1 and CDR2 are MNHNY and SVGAGI (reference sequence). The CDR3 has 14 residues. Written as DNA, the CDR3 is TGTGCCAGCAGAGTCCCGGGAGGGACCGGGGAGCTGTTTTTT. It yields the protein CASRVPGGTGELFF.

This sequence joins TRBV6-5 and TRBJ1-1; D is ambiguous. The CDR3 runs 14 residues. The V end was cut by 0 bases, the J end by 8 bases, with 13 bases between. Germline CDR1 MNHEY, CDR2 SVGAGI. CDR3 nucleotide sequence: TGTGCCAGCAGTTACTCGGAACGGCGGCTCGAAGCTTTCTTT. It encodes CASSYSERRLEAFF.

This clone appeared a few times. V is TRBV6-5 and J is TRBJ2-5; possibly TRBD1 for D (6 bases). The CDR3 consists of 13 residues. The V gene lost 8 bases and the J gene lost 5 bases, with 15 bases spanning the gap. In germline, CDR1 is MNHEY, CDR2 SVGAGI. This CDR3 is CASREGVQETQYF. In DNA, the CDR3 is TGTGCCAGCCGAGAGGGGGTCCAGGAGACCCAGTACTTC.

Of note for this clone: Other DNA sequences within the sample encode an identical CDR3. This chain uses TRBV5-4 with TRBJ1-1; 7 bases are a match to TRBD1. Trimming took 4 bases from V and 2 from J; bases not matched to a gene: 5. CDR1 and CDR2 from the germline V gene are SGHNT and YYREEE (reference sequence). The CDR3 covers 14 residues. The CDR3 loop reads CASSRDSRNTEAFF. CDR3 sequence (DNA): TGTGCCAGCAGCAGGGACAGCCGCAACACTGAAGCTTTCTTT.

This chain uses TRBV7-9 with TRBJ2-1; perhaps TRBD1 as D (5 bases). The CDR3 contains 13 residues. Trimming took off 5 bases at V and 7 bases at J, with 12 bases between the two ends. The V gene's germline CDR1 is SEHNR and CDR2 FQNEAQ (reference sequence). The CDR3 DNA reads as TGTGCCAGCAGCCCCGTGGGGCGGAATGAGCAGTTCTTC. Encoded protein: CASSPVGRNEQFF.

The rearrangement links TRBV7-9 to TRBJ1-5; D is possibly TRBD1 (5 bases). V lost 4 bases and J lost 2, with 12 bases in between. CDR1 SEHNR and CDR2 FQNEAQ come from the germline V gene (reference sequence). The CDR3 contains 15 residues. The CDR3 loop reads CASSSGSLGNQPQHF. CDR3 bases: TGTGCCAGCAGCTCAGGGTCTTTGGGCAATCAGCCCCAGCATTTT.

Note on this clone: Other DNA sequences from this sample encode an identical CDR3 as well. The chain combines TRBV7-6 with TRBJ1-3; D not resolved. The CDR3 is made up of 15 amino acids. CDR1 SGHVS and CDR2 FNYEAQ come from the germline V gene. Trimming removed 1 base from V and 0 bases from J, with 7 bases in between. The CDR3 sequence: CASSLGPSSGNTIYF. The CDR3 coding sequence is TGTGCCAGCAGCTTAGGCCCGAGCTCTGGAAACACCATATATTTT.

The gene calls are TRBV29-1 and TRBJ2-7, with D perhaps TRBD1 (5 bases). Trimming left V 7 bases short and J 3 bases short, with 19 bases between. CDR1 and CDR2 (germline): SQVTM, ANQGSEA. The CDR3 runs to 14 residues. CDR3 nucleotide sequence: TGCAGCGCAAGTAGTGGGGCTCTTCACTACGAGCAGTACTTC. This sequence encodes CSASSGALHYEQYF.

In its sample, this clone was seen a few times. The CDR3, as DNA: TGTGCCAGCAGCGTAACTAGCGGGAGGGGCGGTGAGCAGTTCTTC. This translates into CASSVTSGRGGEQFF. The chain uses TRBV9 and TRBJ2-1, with 13 bases lining up with TRBD2. Trimming removed 1 base from V and 9 bases from J; junction bases left unmatched: 4. Germline assignment: CDR1 SGDLS and CDR2 YYNGEE. CDR3 length: 15 amino acids.

Of note for this clone: One end of the junction varies from germline; a read error may be responsible. The chain is built from TRBV6-5 and TRBJ1-1; D is ambiguous. CDR3 length: 14 amino acids. The V gene's germline CDR1 is MNHEY and CDR2 SVGAGI. The CDR3 DNA is TGTGCCAGCACCCCATTTCGAGGGAACGCTGAAGCTTTCTTT. Translating gives CASTPFRGNAEAFF.

The chain is built from TRBV6-5 and TRBJ2-2; perhaps TRBD1 as D (5 bases). Germline V CDR1 and CDR2: MNHEY, SVGAGI. The CDR3 contains 13 residues. V was trimmed by 6 bases and J by 7 bases, leaving 12 bases between them. The CDR3 coding sequence is TGTGCCAGCAGAGGCAGGGTCCACGGGGAGCTGTTTTTT. Encoded protein: CASRGRVHGELFF.

This clone was counted between two and nine times. V gene TRBV7-2 combines with J gene TRBJ1-2, with 10 positions matching TRBD1. The CDR3 has 13 amino acids. With V trimmed by 7 bases and J by 7 bases, 6 bases remained unmatched. CDR1 is SGHTA, CDR2 FQGNSA, per germline. CDR3 amino acids: CASTTTGGAGYTF. CDR3 coding DNA: TGTGCCAGCACCACGACAGGGGGCGCTGGCTACACCTTC.

The J gene is TRBJ2-7, the V gene TRBV7-8, with 7 nucleotides matching TRBD2. The trim removed 1 base at V and 0 bases at J, leaving 3 bases unmatched. In germline, CDR1 is SGHVS, CDR2 FQNEAQ. The CDR3 extends over 15 amino acids. The CDR3 spells CASSLVGGDSYEQYF. The CDR3 bases are TGTGCCAGCAGCTTAGTTGGGGGGGACTCCTACGAGCAGTACTTC.

This chain connects TRBV30 to TRBJ1-2, with D unclear. Germline values: CDR1 GTSNPN, CDR2 SVGIG (reference sequence). This CDR3 contains 13 residues. Trimming took off 0 bases at V and 4 bases at J, with 9 bases between the two ends. CDR3 in DNA: TGTGCCTGGAGTGTAGACATCGGCTATGGCTACACCTTC. Encoded protein: CAWSVDIGYGYTF.

This clone was seen only a few times. The chain couples TRBV5-1 to TRBJ2-5, with 10 bases matching TRBD1. There are 14 residues in the CDR3. Germline V CDR1 and CDR2: SGHRS, YFSETQ. The V gene end was trimmed by 4 bases and the J gene end by 3 bases; junction bases not matched to a gene: 3. This CDR3 is CASSNGQGEETQYF. For the CDR3, the DNA is TGCGCCAGCAGCAACGGACAGGGGGAAGAGACCCAGTACTTC. Full variable domain (outside the CDR3, taken from reference TRBV5-1 and TRBJ2-5): KAGVTQTPRYLIKTRGQQVTLSCSPISGHRSVSWYQQTPGQGLQFLFEYFSETQRNKGNFPGRFSGRQFSNSRSEMNVSTLELGDSALYLCASSNGQGEETQYFGPGTRLLVL.

This clone turned up a few times. The chain uses TRBV7-2 and TRBJ2-7; 7 positions match TRBD1. CDR3 size: 15 residues. Germline assignment: CDR1 SGHTA and CDR2 FQGNSA. Losses at the gene ends were 5 bases for V and 0 bases for J; bases not matched to a gene: 7. The CDR3, as DNA: TGTGCCAGCAGCCCAGGGACAGTCTCCTCCTACGAGCAGTACTTC. This encodes CASSPGTVSSYEQYF.

This clone has just a few counts. The chain carries TRBV29-1 and TRBJ2-1; 13 positions match TRBD2. Germline V gene data show CDR1 as SQVTM and CDR2 as ANQGSEA. The CDR3 contains 15 residues. V was clipped by 8 bases and J by 4 bases; unmatched bases: 8. The CDR3 DNA reads TGCAGCACGCGGACTAGCGGGAGAGGGTACAATGAGCAGTTCTTC. Translating it yields CSTRTSGRGYNEQFF.